This is a list of T cell receptor beta chains from one sample in a study of T-cell reconstitution after alpha-beta-depleted transplantation in children. TCRdb independently ran MiXCR on the PCR reads; one entry per CDR3 protein. This table holds some 600,000 distinct CDR3 sequences, 16% found once. This sample comprised PBMCs from the stem cell graft donor, obtained from the stem cell graft. These receptor sequences come from a human donor who donated a stem cell graft to a child with acute myeloid leukemia. Each CDR3 is given without its conserved first and last residue. Expanded clones are given a class, and other clones once, few, many or no size at all.

v_gene	j_gene	abundance	CDR3aa
TRBV29-1	TRBJ2-3	many	SVVLAGANRFSTDTQY
TRBV7-2	TRBJ1-1	NA	ASSPRGASTEAF
TRBV12-3/TRBV12-4	TRBJ1-2	many	ASRLGWKVEGGYT
TRBV10-2	TRBJ2-2	few	ASSDGGQGYTGELF
TRBV15	TRBJ1-1	many	ATSSRNRPASTEAF
TRBV7-2	TRBJ1-1	many	ASSAMTVNTEAF
TRBV5-1	TRBJ1-5	many	ASSPSGTLEPQH
TRBV20-1	TRBJ1-3	NA	SARAGTVSGNTIY
TRBV7-2	TRBJ2-5	many	ASSPYSGAYQETQY
TRBV4-3	TRBJ2-1	many	ASSQDRRGATDEQF
TRBV10-3	TRBJ2-7	once	AITPTGGSSDQY
TRBV12-3/TRBV12-4	TRBJ2-7	few	ASSFKGIRGYEQY
TRBV11-1	TRBJ2-5	few	ASSLEGSRTGTVQETQY
TRBV5-7	TRBJ2-7	many	ASRGKSGTREAYEQY
TRBV9	TRBJ2-2	many	ASSPGQGANTGELF
TRBV12-3/TRBV12-4	TRBJ2-7	NA	ASRLAAEQY
TRBV5-1	TRBJ2-1	few	ASSLGDREHEQF
TRBV4-3	TRBJ2-2	few	ASSQDTAPNTGELF
TRBV7-9	TRBJ2-1	NA	ASSHLGGSYNEQF
TRBV7-2	TRBJ1-5	many	ASSVQGNQPQH
TRBV12-3/TRBV12-4	TRBJ2-6	NA	ASSYQADFSGANVLT
TRBV20-1	TRBJ2-5	few	SARDGGQPQETQY
TRBV27	TRBJ1-5	few	ASSPRLSYSNQPQH
TRBV7-9	TRBJ2-1	NA	ASTPVGGAYNEQF
TRBV5-1	TRBJ2-1	NA	ASSRGTINEQF